Shown below are 18 T cell receptor beta chains from a single sample sequenced in a study of monozygotic twins with cystic fibrosis. The assay was immunoSEQ multiplex PCR, and TCRdb's table has in-frame clones only and misses some. Among tens of thousands of clones listed, over 70% were seen once. The sequenced sample was blood. The receptor source for this set is a girl aged 2 to 10 with cystic fibrosis.

The chain employs TRBV7-2 and TRBJ1-1; D not resolved. The CDR3 runs 14 residues. The V end lost 4 bases, the J end lost 5 bases, and 14 bases lay between the germline ends. Germline V gene sequence: CDR1 SGHTA, CDR2 FQGNSA. CDR3 sequence reads: CASSSPDPATEAFF. In DNA, the CDR3 is TGTGCCAGCAGCTCCCCCGACCCTGCGACTGAAGCTTTCTTT. Based on the CDR3 plus reference TRBV7-2 and TRBJ1-1, the full variable domain is GAGVSQSPSNKVTEKGKDVELRCDPISGHTALYWYRQSLGQGLEFLIYFQGNSAPDKSGLPSDRFSAERTGGSVSTLTIQRTQQEDSAVYLCASSSPDPATEAFFGQGTRLTVV.

This clone was detected only once. The V gene is TRBV7-2, the J gene TRBJ2-4; a weak D match, TRBD2 (7 bases). The germline CDR1 and CDR2 sequences are SGHTA and FQGNSA. This CDR3 comprises 17 residues. Trimming shortened V by 0 bases and J by 3 bases, and 15 bases separated the two germline ends. This CDR3 is CASSLAFRRGLKNIQYF. Here the CDR3 DNA reads TGTGCCAGCAGCTTAGCGTTTCGGCGGGGGCTCAAAAACATTCAGTACTTC.

The chain links TRBV19 to TRBJ2-5, with 7 positions matching TRBD2. CDR1 and CDR2 (germline): LNHDA, SQIVND (reference sequence). V shed 3 bases, J shed 5 bases, and the junction held 9 bases outside the gene matches. The CDR3 spans 15 residues. CDR3 amino acids: CASSMGTKGKETQYF. In DNA form, the CDR3 reads TGTGCCAGTAGTATGGGGACTAAAGGAAAGGAGACCCAGTACTTC.

The J gene is TRBJ2-3, the V gene TRBV29-1, with D maybe TRBD2 (6 bases). The CDR3 runs 16 residues. Germline V gene sequence: CDR1 SQVTM, CDR2 ANQGSEA. Trimming stripped 5 bases from V and 4 bases from J, with 22 bases between. CDR3 in DNA: TGCAGCGTTTTCCCCCGGGCGGGAAAAGAGGCAGATACGCAGTATTTT. Encoded protein: CSVFPRAGKEADTQYF.

This clone was seen a handful of times. The J gene is TRBJ1-4, the V gene TRBV18; D remains ambiguous. V was cut by 3 bases and J by 8 bases, with 4 bases left in between. Germline loops: CDR1 KGHSH, CDR2 LQKENI. There are 11 residues in the CDR3. CDR3: CASSPAEKLFF. DNA for the CDR3: TGTGCCAGCTCACCGGCGGAAAAACTGTTTTTT.

V usage is TRBV11-2 and J usage is TRBJ2-7; D is uncertain. The ends were cut back, 3 bases at V and 7 bases at J, with 22 bases in the middle. This CDR3 spans 16 amino acids. Germline V gives CDR1 SGHAT, CDR2 FQNNGV. Written as DNA, the CDR3 is TGTGCCAGCAGCTTTCAGCTAGGACCCACCATGGGGGAGCAGTACTTC. This codes for CASSFQLGPTMGEQYF.

J is TRBJ1-2 and V is TRBV5-1; 9 nucleotides agree with TRBD1. The CDR3 spans 13 residues. J lost 8 bases, V lost 4 bases, and 6 bases had no gene match. CDR1 SGHRS and CDR2 YFSETQ come from the germline V gene. The CDR3 is CASSPRTGDGYTF. In nucleotides, the CDR3 is TGCGCCAGCAGCCCCAGGACAGGGGACGGCTACACCTTC.

V and J are TRBV2 and TRBJ2-5; 10 bases agree with TRBD1. Germline CDR1 is SNHLY and CDR2 is FYNNEI. The CDR3 totals 14 residues. V shed 5 bases, J shed 6 bases, and the junction held 6 bases outside the gene matches. The CDR3 protein is CASSSGTGEKTQYF. In nucleotides, the CDR3 is TGTGCCAGCAGTTCCGGGACAGGGGAGAAGACCCAGTACTTC.

V is TRBV9 and J is TRBJ1-2; TRBD1 might be the D (5 bases). CDR3 length equals 16 residues. The germline V and J ends were trimmed by 2 bases and 7 bases, with 21 bases remaining between them. Germline assignment: CDR1 SGDLS and CDR2 YYNGEE. CDR3: CASSVFGAGNLGGYTF. CDR3 nucleotide sequence: TGTGCCAGCAGCGTCTTCGGGGCAGGGAACTTGGGTGGCTACACCTTC.

This chain joins TRBV30 and TRBJ1-1; unclear D gene. The length of the CDR3 is 13 residues. Trimming took 4 bases from V and 3 from J, leaving 12 bases between them. Germline loops: CDR1 GTSNPN, CDR2 SVGIG (reference sequence). This CDR3 is CAWIFRRDTEAFF. In DNA form, the CDR3 reads TGTGCCTGGATTTTCAGGAGGGACACTGAAGCTTTCTTT.

The chain couples TRBV7-9 to TRBJ1-2; no definite D call. The germline V and J ends were trimmed by 3 bases and 6 bases, with 17 bases remaining between them. Germline CDR1 SEHNR, CDR2 FQNEAQ (reference sequence). The CDR3 spans 15 residues. The CDR3 region is CASSLLDPTPDGYTF. The CDR3 bases are TGTGCCAGCAGCTTGTTGGACCCGACCCCGGATGGCTACACCTTC.

This sequence joins TRBV5-8 and TRBJ1-5; no clear D. CDR3 length: 15 amino acids. Germline CDR1 SGHTS, CDR2 YDEGEE. V was pared by 2 bases and J by 6 bases, with 15 bases between. In DNA, the CDR3 is TGTGCCAGCAGCTTAACCATTGGTAAGACTCAGCCCCAGCATTTT. Protein: CASSLTIGKTQPQHF.

V is TRBV5-1 and J is TRBJ1-1; no clear D. This CDR3 region has 13 residues. Per germline, CDR1 SGHRS and CDR2 YFSETQ. Trimming removed 0 bases at V and 10 bases at J, with 13 bases between. The chain's CDR3 is CASSLAVGSAAFF. In DNA form, the CDR3 reads TGCGCCAGCAGCTTGGCCGTGGGGTCGGCAGCTTTCTTT.

The rearrangement uses TRBV6-5 and TRBJ2-5; D assignment may be TRBD1 or TRBD2 (5 bases each). This CDR3 has 12 amino acids. CDR1 and CDR2 (germline): MNHEY, SVGAGI. V lost 5 bases to trimming and J lost 4 bases, with 8 bases between them. Written as DNA, the CDR3 is TGTGCCAGCAGTACGGGGCGAGAGACCCAGTACTTC. Protein: CASSTGRETQYF.

This clone has a handful of counts. V gene TRBV30 combines with J gene TRBJ2-2, with D unresolved. The CDR3 has 13 amino acids. The V end lost 0 bases, the J end lost 3 bases, and 5 bases lay between the germline ends. Germline V lookup: CDR1 GTSNPN, CDR2 SVGIG (reference sequence). The CDR3 reads CAWSVQYTGELFF. The CDR3 DNA sequence: TGTGCCTGGAGTGTACAGTACACCGGGGAGCTGTTTTTT. Complete variable domain (other parts from reference TRBV30 and TRBJ2-2): SQTIHQWPATLVQPVGSPLSLECTVEGTSNPNLYWYRQAAGRGLQLLFYSVGIGQISSEVPQNLSASRPQDRQFILSSKKLLLSDSGFYLCAWSVQYTGELFFGEGSRLTVL.

V usage is TRBV7-8 and J usage is TRBJ2-3; 8 bases agree with TRBD1. CDR3 length equals 16 residues. V lost 5 bases to trimming and J lost 6 bases; unmatched junction nucleotides: 13. From germline, CDR1 is SGHVS and CDR2 FQNEAQ. The CDR3 DNA is TGTGCCAGCAGCGTAATGGCTCAGGGGGCGTATGATACGCAGTATTTT. Residues: CASSVMAQGAYDTQYF.

This clone was recorded only once. The chain couples TRBV18 to TRBJ2-7, with 11 bases fitting TRBD2. The germline gives CDR1 KGHSH, CDR2 LQKENI. This CDR3 contains 15 residues. V dropped 3 bases and J dropped 0; count of bases not matched to a gene: 1. CDR3 sequence reads: CASSPTSGDSYEQYF. CDR3 bases: TGTGCCAGCTCACCGACTAGCGGGGACTCCTACGAGCAGTACTTC. Drawing the rest from reference TRBV18 and TRBJ2-7, the complete variable domain is NAGVMQNPRHLVRRRGQEARLRCSPMKGHSHVYWYRQLPEEGLKFMVYLQKENIIDESGMPKERFSAEFPKEGPSILRIQQVVRGDSAAYFCASSPTSGDSYEQYFGPGTRLTVT.

This clone came up once. This chain uses TRBV5-4 with TRBJ1-1, with D possibly matching TRBD1 (6 bases). V was trimmed by 0 bases and J by 3 bases, leaving 12 bases between them. The CDR3 runs to 15 residues. Germline CDR1 reads SGHNT; CDR2 reads YYREEE (reference sequence). In nucleotides, the CDR3 is TGTGCCAGCAGCTTGGCCGGGACAATTGACACTGAAGCTTTCTTT. Translation gives CASSLAGTIDTEAFF.